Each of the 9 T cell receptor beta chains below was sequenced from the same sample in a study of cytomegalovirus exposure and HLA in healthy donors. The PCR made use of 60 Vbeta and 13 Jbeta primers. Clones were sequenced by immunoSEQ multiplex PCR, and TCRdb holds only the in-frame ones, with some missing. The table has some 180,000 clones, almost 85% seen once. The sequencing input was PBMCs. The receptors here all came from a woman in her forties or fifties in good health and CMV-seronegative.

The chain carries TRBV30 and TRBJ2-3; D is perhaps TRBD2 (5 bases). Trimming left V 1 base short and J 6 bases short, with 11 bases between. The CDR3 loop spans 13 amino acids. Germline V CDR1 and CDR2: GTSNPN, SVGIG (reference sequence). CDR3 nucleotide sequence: TGTGCCTGGAGTGACTCCCCTAGCGATACGCAGTATTTT. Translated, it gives CAWSDSPSDTQYF.

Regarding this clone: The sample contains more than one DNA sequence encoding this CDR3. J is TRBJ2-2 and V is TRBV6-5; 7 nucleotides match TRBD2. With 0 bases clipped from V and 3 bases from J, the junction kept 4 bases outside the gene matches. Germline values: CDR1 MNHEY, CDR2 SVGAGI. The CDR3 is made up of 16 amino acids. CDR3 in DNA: TGTGCCAGCAGTTACTCGGGGAGGGCGGACACCGGGGAGCTGTTTTTT. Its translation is CASSYSGRADTGELFF.

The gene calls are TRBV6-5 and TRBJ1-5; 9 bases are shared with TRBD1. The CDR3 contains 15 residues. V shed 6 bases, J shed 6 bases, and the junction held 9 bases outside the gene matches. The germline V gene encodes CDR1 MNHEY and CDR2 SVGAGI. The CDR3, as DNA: TGTGCCAGCAGCGCGAGAACAGGGGGCGGTCAGCCCCAGCATTTT. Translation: CASSARTGGGQPQHF.

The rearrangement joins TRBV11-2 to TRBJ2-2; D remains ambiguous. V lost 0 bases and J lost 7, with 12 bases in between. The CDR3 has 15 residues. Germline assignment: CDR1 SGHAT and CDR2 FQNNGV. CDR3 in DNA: TGTGCCAGCAGCTTAGATCGGAGTGTGGGCGGGGAGCTGTTTTTT. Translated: CASSLDRSVGGELFF.

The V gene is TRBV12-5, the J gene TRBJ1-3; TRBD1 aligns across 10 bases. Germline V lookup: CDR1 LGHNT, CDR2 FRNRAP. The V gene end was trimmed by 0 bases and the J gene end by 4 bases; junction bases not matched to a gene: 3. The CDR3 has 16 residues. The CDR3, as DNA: TGTGCTAGTGGTTTGGTGACAGGGGGCTGGGGAAACACCATATATTTT. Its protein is CASGLVTGGWGNTIYF. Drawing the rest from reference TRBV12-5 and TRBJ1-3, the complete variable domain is DARVTQTPRHKVTEMGQEVTMRCQPILGHNTVFWYRQTMMQGLELLAYFRNRAPLDDSGMPKDRFSAEMPDATLATLKIQPSEPRDSAVYFCASGLVTGGWGNTIYFGEGSWLTVV.

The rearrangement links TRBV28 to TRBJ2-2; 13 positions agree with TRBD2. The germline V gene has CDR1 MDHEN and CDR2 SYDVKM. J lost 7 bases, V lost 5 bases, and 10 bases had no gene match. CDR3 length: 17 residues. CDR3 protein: CASSPGLAGTHIGELFF. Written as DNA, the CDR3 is TGTGCCAGCAGTCCGGGACTAGCGGGGACTCACATCGGGGAGCTGTTTTTT. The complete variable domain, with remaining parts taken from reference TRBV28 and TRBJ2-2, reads DVKVTQSSRYLVKRTGEKVFLECVQDMDHENMFWYRQDPGLGLRLIYFSYDVKMKEKGDIPEGYSVSREKKERFSLILESASTNQTSMYLCASSPGLAGTHIGELFFGEGSRLTVL.

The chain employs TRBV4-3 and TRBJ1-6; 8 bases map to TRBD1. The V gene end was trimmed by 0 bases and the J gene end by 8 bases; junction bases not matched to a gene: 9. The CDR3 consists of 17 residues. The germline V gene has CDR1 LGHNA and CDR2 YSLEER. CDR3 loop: CASSQEPRDRLHSPLHF. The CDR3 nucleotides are TGCGCCAGCAGCCAAGAACCCCGGGACAGGCTTCATTCACCCCTCCACTTT.

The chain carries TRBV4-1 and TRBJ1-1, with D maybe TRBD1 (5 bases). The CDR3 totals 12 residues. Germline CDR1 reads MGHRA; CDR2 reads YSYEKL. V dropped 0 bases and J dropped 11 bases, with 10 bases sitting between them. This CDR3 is CASSQDGAWAFF. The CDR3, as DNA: TGCGCCAGCAGCCAAGATGGGGCTTGGGCTTTCTTT.

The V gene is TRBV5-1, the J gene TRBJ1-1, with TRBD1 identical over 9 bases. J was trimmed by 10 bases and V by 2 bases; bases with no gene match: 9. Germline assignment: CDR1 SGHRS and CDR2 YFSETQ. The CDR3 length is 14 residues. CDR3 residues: CASSLTPLTGGAFF. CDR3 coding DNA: TGCGCCAGCAGCTTAACACCTTTGACAGGGGGAGCTTTCTTT.